The clone carrying this T cell receptor (beta chain) has only one observation. The antigen is not known. This entry is derived from a study of blood T cells in healthy people across ages. Study at large: Per two T cells, template switching captured roughly one barcoded beta molecule. Whole-study results and caveats: A strong correlation between TCR beta diversity and naive T cell percentage was seen.

The CDR3 extends over 15 amino acids. The V and J ends lost 2 bases and 1 base, in that order; junction bases with no gene match: 3. Germline values: CDR1 SGHRS, CDR2 YFSETQ. Donors were systemically healthy Caucasian individuals from Russia aged 6 to 90 years. Drawn from each donor were around 10 milliliters of peripheral blood. Then a second PCR, running roughly 7 to 11 cycles, was carried out with a sample-barcoded 5' primer and a J-beta primer mix. MiXCR, applied by TCRdb to the 5' RACE reads, yields one record per CDR3 protein. The sample includes about 680,000 distinct CDR3 sequences, approximately 50% of them seen just once.

This TCR was sampled from a woman aged 55-69 years in good health. The chain carries TRBV5-1 and TRBJ1-5; 7 bases are a match to TRBD1. Sequencing was done on a sample of blood. The CDR3 DNA follows: TGCGCCAGCAGCTTCATACAGGGGAGCAATCAGCCCCAGCATTTT. The encoded protein is CASSFIQGSNQPQHF.